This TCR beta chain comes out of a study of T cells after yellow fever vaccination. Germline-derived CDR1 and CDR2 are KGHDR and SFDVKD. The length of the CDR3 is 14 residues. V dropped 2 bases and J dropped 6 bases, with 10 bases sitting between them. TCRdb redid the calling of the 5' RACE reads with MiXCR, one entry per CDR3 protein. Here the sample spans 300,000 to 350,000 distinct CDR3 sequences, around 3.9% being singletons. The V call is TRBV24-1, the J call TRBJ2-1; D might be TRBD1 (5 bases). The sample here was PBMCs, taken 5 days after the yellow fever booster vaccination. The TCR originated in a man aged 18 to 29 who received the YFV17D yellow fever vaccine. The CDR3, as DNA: TGTGCCACCAGTGATTCGATACAGGTCAATGAGCAGTTCTTC. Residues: CATSDSIQVNEQFF.